The 10 T cell receptor beta chains below come from one sample, sequenced in a study of blood T cells in healthy people across ages. Together with a sample-barcoded 5' primer, a J-beta primer mix was included in a second PCR lasting 7 to 11 cycles. One entry per CDR3 protein results from TCRdb running MiXCR on the 5' RACE reads. This table has about 1.8 million distinct CDR3 sequences, roughly 50% appearing once. Sequenced material: blood. The receptors derive from a woman aged 35 to 49 in good health.

This clonotype was seen once. The chain couples TRBV7-2 to TRBJ2-1; either TRBD1 or TRBD2 may fit D (5 bases each). V dropped 5 bases and J dropped 8 bases, with 25 bases sitting between them. Germline V gene lookup returns CDR1 SGHTA and CDR2 FQGNSA. This CDR3 has 17 amino acids. CDR3 amino acids: CASSRYRDRPSGDEQFF. CDR3 DNA sequence: TGTGCCAGCAGCCGTTATCGGGACCGGCCGTCCGGGGATGAGCAGTTCTTC.

The rearrangement uses TRBV20-1 and TRBJ1-5; D is perhaps TRBD1 (5 bases). The V end lost 0 bases, the J end lost 1 base, and 10 bases lay between the germline ends. CDR3 size: 15 residues. Germline V gives CDR1 DFQATT, CDR2 SNEGSKA (reference sequence). This CDR3 reads CSARDPRQSNQPQHF. The CDR3 coding sequence is TGCAGTGCTAGAGACCCCAGACAGAGCAATCAGCCCCAGCATTTT.

This clonotype came up a few times. The V call is TRBV20-1, the J call TRBJ2-1, with 10 bases lining up with TRBD2. The J segment lost 7 bases and the V segment lost 8 bases, leaving 17 bases of the junction unmatched. CDR1 and CDR2 from the germline V gene are DFQATT and SNEGSKA (reference sequence). The CDR3 extends over 16 amino acids. Here the CDR3 reads CSLGPLTSGVTNEQFF. CDR3 DNA sequence: TGCAGTCTGGGTCCCCTCACTAGCGGGGTTACAAATGAGCAGTTCTTC.

This rearrangement joins TRBV12-3 or TRBV12-4 to TRBJ2-2; TRBD2 matches 7 bases. J was trimmed by 3 bases and V by 5 bases; bases with no gene match: 6. The CDR3 is 15 amino acids. CDR3 sequence: CASSEGRGDTGELFF. CDR3 nucleotide sequence: TGTGCCAGCAGTGAGGGGAGGGGCGACACCGGGGAGCTGTTTTTT.

The CDR3 reads CASSLDGGGPTDTQYF. The CDR3, as DNA: TGTGCCAGCAGCTTAGATGGCGGGGGGCCCACAGATACGCAGTATTTT. The chain recombines TRBV7-2 with TRBJ2-3; 8 bases map to TRBD2. Germline CDR1 is SGHTA and CDR2 is FQGNSA. J lost 2 bases, V lost 1 base, and 5 bases had no gene match. This CDR3 region has 16 residues.

The chain has TRBV6-5 and TRBJ1-4; no clear D. The germline CDR1 and CDR2 sequences are MNHEY and SVGAGI. The V end lost 0 bases, the J end lost 8 bases, and 13 bases lay between the germline ends. The CDR3 sequence is 15 residues long. CDR3 region: CASSYSAGEGEKLFF. The CDR3 DNA is TGTGCCAGCAGTTACTCGGCCGGGGAGGGAGAAAAACTGTTTTTT.

The chain is built from TRBV12-3 or TRBV12-4 and TRBJ1-6; no clear D gene. The CDR3 is 16 amino acids. The V end was cut by 3 bases, the J end by 0 bases, with 9 bases between. DNA for the CDR3: TGTGCCAGCAGTTTGTGGAGGAGCTCCTATAATTCACCCCTCCACTTT. As protein: CASSLWRSSYNSPLHF.

This clonotype was seen a handful of times. The chain combines TRBV28 with TRBJ2-5; D could derive from TRBD1 or TRBD2 (5 bases each). The V end was cut by 4 bases, the J end by 5 bases, with 26 bases between. Looked up from germline, CDR1 is MDHEN and CDR2 is SYDVKM. This CDR3 has 18 residues. This chain's CDR3 is CASSSISRREGPRETQYF. For the CDR3, the DNA is TGTGCCAGCAGTTCCATCTCGAGAAGAGAGGGGCCCAGGGAGACCCAGTACTTC.

This rearrangement joins TRBV20-1 to TRBJ1-4; D not resolved. V was cut by 3 bases and J by 0 bases, with 11 bases left in between. CDR1 is DFQATT and CDR2 is SNEGSKA in the germline V gene (reference sequence). CDR3 size: 15 residues. The CDR3 nucleotides read TGCAGTGCTAGTTCGCCAGATGCAACTAATGAAAAACTGTTTTTT. Encoded protein: CSASSPDATNEKLFF.

This clonotype has ten or more counts. The chain couples TRBV24-1 to TRBJ2-6; D may match TRBD1 or TRBD2 (5 bases each). V lost 4 bases and J 0 bases, leaving 18 bases between the germline ends. Germline CDR1 reads KGHDR; CDR2 reads SFDVKD. This CDR3 spans 19 amino acids. The CDR3 spells CATSDPTGTPISGANVLTF. The CDR3 nucleotides read TGTGCCACCAGTGACCCCACCGGGACGCCGATCTCTGGGGCCAACGTCCTGACTTTC.